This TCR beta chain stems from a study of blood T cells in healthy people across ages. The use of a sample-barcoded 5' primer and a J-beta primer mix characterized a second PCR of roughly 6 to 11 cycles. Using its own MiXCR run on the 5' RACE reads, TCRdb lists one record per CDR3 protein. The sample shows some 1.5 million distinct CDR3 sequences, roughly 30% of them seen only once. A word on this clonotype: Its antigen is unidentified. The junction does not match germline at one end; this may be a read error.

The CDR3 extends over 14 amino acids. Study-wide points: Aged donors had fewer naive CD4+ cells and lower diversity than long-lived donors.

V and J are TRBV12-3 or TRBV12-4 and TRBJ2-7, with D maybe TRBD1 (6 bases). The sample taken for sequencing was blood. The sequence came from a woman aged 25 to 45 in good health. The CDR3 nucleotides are TGTGCCAGCAGCCAGGGGCTCTACTACGGCGAGCGGTACTTC. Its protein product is CASSQGLYYGERYF.